These 17 T cell receptor beta chains came from one sample sequenced in a study of cytomegalovirus exposure and HLA in healthy donors. The PCR contained 60 Vbeta and 13 Jbeta primers. Repertoires were generated with immunoSEQ multiplex PCR, while TCRdb's copy carries only in-frame clones and drops some. The sample contains about 200,000 clones, about 83% of which appear only once. Sequencing input: PBMCs. These receptors all come from a middle-aged man in good health and CMV-seronegative.

V gene TRBV10-3 combines with J gene TRBJ2-3, with 8 bases aligning to TRBD2. This CDR3 has 13 amino acids. With 11 bases clipped from V and 2 bases from J, the junction kept 6 bases outside the gene matches. From germline, CDR1 is ENHRY and CDR2 SYGVKD. The chain's CDR3 is CAVREDITDTQYF. The CDR3 coding sequence is TGTGCCGTGCGGGAGGACATCACAGATACGCAGTATTTT.

The chain employs TRBV6-6 and TRBJ2-7, with 9 bases that match TRBD1. V trimming: 10 bases; J trimming: 5 bases; junction bases outside the gene matches: 18. CDR3 length: 16 amino acids. The germline CDR1 and CDR2 sequences are MNHNY and SVGAGI (reference sequence). The CDR3 coding sequence is TGTGCCAACCGCACCAGGCCGGGACAGGGTTCCCACGAGCAGTACTTC. Protein product: CANRTRPGQGSHEQYF.

This chain links TRBV7-2 with TRBJ2-5; weak D call: TRBD1 (6 bases). Trimming removed 1 base from V and 4 bases from J, with 10 bases in between. CDR1 is SGHTA and CDR2 is FQGNSA in the germline V gene. The CDR3 is made up of 14 amino acids. CDR3 protein: CASSLDPRGETQYF. DNA of the CDR3: TGTGCCAGCAGCTTAGACCCCAGGGGAGAGACCCAGTACTTC.

The J gene is TRBJ1-3, the V gene TRBV28; D is unclear. This CDR3 is built from 14 residues. The V gene's germline CDR1 is MDHEN and CDR2 SYDVKM. Deletions cut 6 bases from V and 4 bases from J, with 13 bases between. CDR3 loop: CASRSGVIGNTIYF. DNA of the CDR3: TGTGCCAGCAGGTCCGGGGTTATAGGAAACACCATATATTTT.

The rearrangement links TRBV25-1 to TRBJ1-5; the D is unclear. V was shortened by 3 bases and J by 0 bases, with 6 bases between the two germline ends. Germline lookup yields CDR1 MGHDK and CDR2 SYGVNS. CDR3 length: 14 residues. The chain's CDR3 is CASSDSHSNQPQHF. CDR3 sequence (DNA): TGTGCCAGCAGTGATAGTCATAGCAATCAGCCCCAGCATTTT.

Only a few counts were recorded for this clone. This chain links TRBV6-1 with TRBJ2-7; the match to TRBD2 covers 7 bases. The J segment lost 7 bases and the V segment lost 3 bases, leaving 3 bases of the junction unmatched. This CDR3 contains 12 residues. Germline loops: CDR1 MNHNS, CDR2 SASEGT. CDR3 residues: CASSEWGGEQYF. The CDR3, as DNA: TGTGCCAGCAGTGAGTGGGGAGGGGAGCAGTACTTC.

In the case of this clone: The same CDR3 also results from other DNA sequences found in this sample. The gene calls are TRBV18 and TRBJ1-2, with D maybe TRBD1 (5 bases). CDR1 KGHSH and CDR2 LQKENI come from the germline V gene. Trimming removed 6 bases at V and 1 base at J, with 9 bases between. This CDR3 region has 13 residues. Here the CDR3 DNA reads TGTGCCAGCTCCCTAGACAGTAACTATGGCTACACCTTC. It specifies CASSLDSNYGYTF.

CDR3 sequence: CASSPGQGTPETQYF. In DNA form, the CDR3 reads TGTGCCAGCAGCCCGGGACAGGGGACTCCAGAGACCCAGTACTTC. The V gene is TRBV7-9, the J gene TRBJ2-5, with 10 nucleotides matching TRBD1. V shed 5 bases and J 4 bases; nucleotides not matched to a gene: 7. Germline CDR1 SEHNR, CDR2 FQNEAQ (reference sequence). CDR3 length: 15 amino acids.

This rearrangement joins TRBV7-9 to TRBJ1-5; 8 bases map to TRBD1. Germline values: CDR1 SEHNR, CDR2 FQNEAQ (reference sequence). The length of the CDR3 is 14 residues. J lost 4 bases, V lost 1 base, and 0 bases had no gene match. This CDR3 reads CASSLGQGNQPQHF. The CDR3 DNA reads as TGTGCCAGCAGCTTAGGACAGGGGAATCAGCCCCAGCATTTT.

This chain links TRBV14 with TRBJ2-7, with 11 nucleotides matching TRBD1. CDR3 size: 15 residues. Germline assignment: CDR1 SGHDN and CDR2 FVKESK. V was clipped by 5 bases and J by 5 bases; unmatched bases: 8. In DNA form, the CDR3 reads TGTGCCAGCAGCGGACAGGGGGCGCATACCAACGAGCAGTACTTC. This codes for CASSGQGAHTNEQYF.

This chain links TRBV27 with TRBJ2-1; TRBD2 agrees at 8 bases. After removal of 5 bases from V and 4 bases from J, the junction contained 16 bases not matched to a gene. CDR3 length equals 18 residues. The V gene's germline CDR1 is MNHEY and CDR2 SMNVEV (reference sequence). The CDR3: CASSPPTPTSEIYNEQFF. CDR3 sequence (DNA): TGTGCCAGCAGTCCACCCACACCGACTAGCGAGATATACAATGAGCAGTTCTTC.

This clone showed up just once. This chain connects TRBV30 to TRBJ1-3, with a possible D match to TRBD1 (5 bases). This CDR3 has 15 residues. Germline assignment: CDR1 GTSNPN and CDR2 SVGIG (reference sequence). V lost 1 base to trimming and J lost 4 bases, with 14 bases between them. This CDR3 reads CAWSAGKGFGNTIYF. As DNA, the CDR3 is TGTGCCTGGAGTGCAGGGAAAGGTTTCGGAAACACCATATATTTT.

V usage is TRBV6-5 and J usage is TRBJ2-3, with 7 bases aligning to TRBD2. The CDR3 runs 12 residues. V shed 9 bases, J shed 6 bases, and the junction held 6 bases outside the gene matches. The germline V gene encodes CDR1 MNHEY and CDR2 SVGAGI. DNA of the CDR3: TGTGCCAGTTGCGGGCGGGGGGATACGCAGTATTTT. Protein sequence: CASCGRGDTQYF.

This chain links TRBV10-2 with TRBJ2-3; TRBD1 might be the D (5 bases). Deletions cut 6 bases from V and 0 bases from J, with 10 bases between. Germline values: CDR1 WSHSY, CDR2 SAAADI. The CDR3 length is 14 residues. The CDR3 coding sequence is TGCGCCAGCAGCAGACAGACTAGCACAGATACGCAGTATTTT. This gives the protein CASSRQTSTDTQYF.

This rearrangement joins TRBV7-9 to TRBJ1-2; TRBD1 is a possible D gene (5 bases). CDR1 and CDR2 (germline): SEHNR, FQNEAQ (reference sequence). V lost 1 base to trimming and J lost 8 bases, with 20 bases between them. The CDR3 covers 16 residues. The CDR3 is CASSLEIGVPPWGYTF. The CDR3 nucleotides are TGTGCCAGCAGCTTAGAGATAGGGGTGCCCCCTTGGGGCTACACCTTC. The whole variable domain, remainder taken from reference TRBV7-9 and TRBJ1-2, is DTGVSQNPRHKITKRGQNVTFRCDPISEHNRLYWYRQTLGQGPEFLTYFQNEAQLEKSRLLSDRFSAERPKGSFSTLEIQRTEQGDSAMYLCASSLEIGVPPWGYTFGSGTRLTVV.

The chain employs TRBV27 and TRBJ2-1; D is possibly TRBD2 (6 bases). The CDR3 is made up of 16 amino acids. The V gene lost 7 bases and the J gene lost 2 bases, with 18 bases spanning the gap. The germline gives CDR1 MNHEY, CDR2 SMNVEV (reference sequence). CDR3 loop: CASIPLGGEAYNEQFF. The DNA for the CDR3 is TGTGCCAGCATTCCCCTGGGGGGAGAGGCCTACAATGAGCAGTTCTTC.

The genes are TRBV5-6 and TRBJ2-5; weak D call: TRBD2 (5 bases). The ends were cut back, 2 bases at V and 0 bases at J, with 11 bases in the middle. The CDR3 covers 15 residues. Germline CDR1 is SGHDT and CDR2 is YYEEEE. CDR3 nucleotides: TGTGCCAGCAGCTTAGGGCGGGTGTACCAAGAGACCCAGTACTTC. Translated, it gives CASSLGRVYQETQYF.